This T cell receptor (beta chain) was recovered during a study of cytomegalovirus exposure and HLA in healthy donors. Study findings and constraints: Many donors carried some public TCRs, although rarity characterized most TCR sequences. Per published accounts, TCR beta sequences correctly predicted the HLA-A and HLA-B alleles of most subjects. In all likelihood, a cluster of highly shared sequence variants was a sequencing artifact. What a later analysis showed was that several of the most significant clusters appeared linked to common viral pathogens.

Primers: 60 Vbeta forward and 13 Jbeta reverse. Profiled with immunoSEQ multiplex PCR; TCRdb holds only in-frame clones, not every one. The sample holds 100,000 to 120,000 clones; roughly 15% are singletons and the top ten take roughly 0.8%. CDR1 and CDR2 from the germline V gene are GTSNPN and SVGIG (reference sequence). V shed 3 bases and J 1 base; nucleotides not matched to a gene: 5. The CDR3 loop spans 14 amino acids. About this clone itself: Its antigen remains unknown.

This receptor was identified in a female donor in good health and CMV-seronegative. Specimen: PBMCs. The rearrangement links TRBV30 to TRBJ1-1, with 7 bases that match TRBD1. The CDR3, as DNA: TGTGCCTGGAGGCTTGGGACAGCGAACACTGAAGCTTTCTTT. The encoded protein is CAWRLGTANTEAFF.